One and the same sample provided the 7 T cell receptor beta chains below, sequenced in a study of siplizumab effects on memory and regulatory T cells (dated by TCRdb to the late 2010s). Receptor libraries were prepared by the immunoSEQ multiplex PCR assay. TCRdb provides this immuneACCESS table in a form limited to in-frame rearrangements. Some clones are lacking; in checked studies, under half of them reflect an unresolved V gene, and why the rest are absent is not known. The sample contains approximately 98,000 clones, around 94% of them found a single time. The ten largest clones represent 1% to 1.5% of the sample. Sequencing was performed on non-Treg CD4+ T cells sorted from blood. The intended sense of this specimen's cell subset or site label: FACS-sorted unstimulated CD4+ non-regulatory T cells. Source of these receptors: a human donor in good health.

The chain couples TRBV18 to TRBJ2-7; 10 positions match TRBD2. The CDR3 totals 17 residues. CDR1 is KGHSH and CDR2 is LQKENI in the germline V gene. V was clipped by 3 bases and J by 1 base; unmatched bases: 9. In nucleotides, the CDR3 is TGTGCCAGCTCACCTCCGGGACTAGCGACCGCGTCCTACGAGCAGTACTTC. It specifies CASSPPGLATASYEQYF.

The V and J genes are TRBV5-1 and TRBJ1-1; TRBD1 aligns across 10 bases. CDR1 is SGHRS and CDR2 is YFSETQ in the germline V gene. CDR3 length: 16 amino acids. With V trimmed by 0 bases and J by 5 bases, 7 bases remained unmatched. CDR3 sequence reads: CASSLDGDRGLTEAFF. CDR3 bases: TGCGCCAGCAGCTTGGATGGTGACAGGGGGCTAACTGAAGCTTTCTTT.

V usage is TRBV6-5 and J usage is TRBJ2-2; D remains unclear. The CDR3 is 15 amino acids. The germline V and J ends were trimmed by 6 bases and 3 bases, with 14 bases remaining between them. Looked up from germline, CDR1 is MNHEY and CDR2 is SVGAGI. CDR3 residues: CASRQARIDTGELFF. The DNA of the CDR3 is TGTGCCAGCAGGCAGGCGCGGATTGACACCGGGGAGCTGTTTTTT.

The rearrangement joins TRBV28 to TRBJ1-4, with D tentatively TRBD1 (6 bases). V dropped 7 bases and J dropped 15 bases, with 15 bases sitting between them. The germline gives CDR1 MDHEN, CDR2 SYDVKM. The CDR3 is 11 residues long. The CDR3 loop is CASTRTGLVFF. For the CDR3, the DNA is TGTGCCAGCACCCGAACAGGGTTGGTGTTTTTT.

The V and J genes are TRBV29-1 and TRBJ2-1, with D unresolved. The CDR3 spans 13 residues. Germline V CDR1 and CDR2: SQVTM, ANQGSEA. Trimming shortened V by 0 bases and J by 6 bases, and 9 bases separated the two germline ends. CDR3 coding DNA: TGCAGCGTTGAAGAGAATAGGGCCAATGAGCAGTTCTTC. As protein: CSVEENRANEQFF.

The chain joins TRBV7-7 to TRBJ2-1; the D gene is possibly TRBD2 (6 bases). Germline CDR1 SSHAT, CDR2 FNYEAQ (reference sequence). V lost 2 bases to trimming and J lost 4 bases, with 12 bases between them. This CDR3 has 15 amino acids. As DNA, the CDR3 is TGTGCCAGCAGCTTAAGTGGCGGGACTTACAATGAGCAGTTCTTC. Residues: CASSLSGGTYNEQFF.

The chain is built from TRBV10-3 and TRBJ1-2; 10 positions match TRBD1. Trimming removed 7 bases from V and 8 bases from J; junction bases left unmatched: 13. Looked up from germline, CDR1 is ENHRY and CDR2 is SYGVKD. The CDR3 sequence is 15 residues long. CDR3 DNA sequence: TGTGCCATCAAAGGACAGGGGGGCCCCTCCGGGGGCTACACCTTC. As protein: CAIKGQGGPSGGYTF.